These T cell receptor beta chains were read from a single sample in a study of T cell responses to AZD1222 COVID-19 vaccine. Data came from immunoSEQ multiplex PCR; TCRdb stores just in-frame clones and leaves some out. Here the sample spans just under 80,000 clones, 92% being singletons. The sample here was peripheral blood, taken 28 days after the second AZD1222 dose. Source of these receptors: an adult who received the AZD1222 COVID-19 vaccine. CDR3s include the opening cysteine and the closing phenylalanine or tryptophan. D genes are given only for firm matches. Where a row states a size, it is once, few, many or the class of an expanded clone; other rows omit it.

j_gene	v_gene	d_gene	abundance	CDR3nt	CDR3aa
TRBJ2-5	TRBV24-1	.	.	TGTGCCACCAGTCAACCGGGACGGGAGACCCAGTACTTC	CATSQPGRETQYF
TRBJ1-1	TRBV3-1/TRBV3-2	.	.	TGTGCCAGCAGCCAAGGGACAGATCCGGGCGCGACTGAAGCTTTCTTT	CASSQGTDPGATEAFF
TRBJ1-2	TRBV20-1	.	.	TGCAGTGCTAGTCGGGGGGACTATGGCTACACCTTC	CSASRGDYGYTF
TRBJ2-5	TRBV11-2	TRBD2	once	TGTGCCAGCAGCTCCCTTCCGACTAGCATAGAGACCCAGTACTTC	CASSSLPTSIETQYF
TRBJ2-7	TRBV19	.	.	TGTGCCAGTAGTATAGATCGGAACGGGGCGGTCTACGAGCAGTACTTC	CASSIDRNGAVYEQYF
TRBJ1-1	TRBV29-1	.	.	TGCAGCGTCATAAGGACGGGCTCAATGAACACTGAAGCTTTCTTT	CSVIRTGSMNTEAFF
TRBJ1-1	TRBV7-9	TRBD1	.	TGTGCCAGCAGCCGGACAGGGAACACTGAAGCTTTCTTT	CASSRTGNTEAFF
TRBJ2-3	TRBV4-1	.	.	TGCGCCAGCAGCCAAGATCCAGCTGGCACGCAGTATTTT	CASSQDPAGTQYF
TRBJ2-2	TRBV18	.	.	TGTGCCAGCTCACCGGTCGGGACCATAGCCCCCGGGGAGCTGTTTTTT	CASSPVGTIAPGELFF
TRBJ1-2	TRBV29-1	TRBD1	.	TGCAGCGCGCCCCGGGACAGGGACTATGGCTACACCTTC	CSAPRDRDYGYTF
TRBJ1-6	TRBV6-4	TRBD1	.	TGTGCCAGCAGTATAACGGGACAGGGTTTGTCACCCCTCCACTTT	CASSITGQGLSPLHF
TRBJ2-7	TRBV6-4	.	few	TGTGCCAGCAGTGACAGGCCAGGTCACTCCTACGAGCAGTACTTC	CASSDRPGHSYEQYF